This T cell receptor (beta chain) was captured by sequencing in a study of regulatory T cells in long-lasting Graves disease. The CDR3 consists of 11 residues. Trimming took off 6 bases at V and 5 bases at J, with 4 bases between the two ends. Germline loops: CDR1 MNHNS, CDR2 SASEGT. Overall study results and limits: Patients whose Graves' disease persisted exhibited lower TCR diversity than those newly diagnosed. Not thyroid tissue but only peripheral blood was studied.

According to the study, TCR beta libraries were built with iRepertoire HTBI primers and CDR3-region Arm-PCR. MiXCR, run by TCRdb on the multiplex PCR reads, gives a single entry per CDR3 protein. The sample lists roughly 410,000 distinct CDR3 sequences, over 14% seen once, with about 7.8% in the top ten. A note on this clonotype: Antigen specificity is unknown.

This sample's time point: newly diagnosed GD, antithyroid drugs for less than 3 months. The authors made the TCR library using RNA they extracted from PBMCs. The same specimen was also included in a second study, on T cells in Graves' hyperthyroidism and ophthalmopathy. Per that study: First-round RT-PCR targeting the TCR CDR3 was performed with the HTBI primer set.

Sequenced here: peripheral blood mononuclear cells (PBMCs), sampled at new diagnosis, from a patient treated with antithyroid drugs. The sequence was obtained from a woman aged 35 to 49 with Graves disease. V is TRBV6-1 and J is TRBJ2-2; D unclear. CDR3 region: CASRITGELFF. In DNA form, the CDR3 reads TGTGCCAGCAGAATTACCGGGGAGCTGTTTTTT.